This T cell receptor (beta chain) was sequenced during a study of CD8 T cells in Susac syndrome. General observations from the study: In its TCR sequencing and HLA analysis, the study acknowledged that the number of individuals was relatively small.

The multiple sclerosis controls, all treatment-naive patients, had relapsing-remitting disease that was stable or active. FACS enriched CD8+ TEMRA cells, while bulk CD8+ and CD4+ were negatively isolated. On this clonotype itself: Its antigen is currently unknown.

Random hexamers primed reverse transcription of about 0.45 to 1 ug RNA. The immunoSEQ assay covered 54 Vbeta and 13 Jbeta segments for CDR3. TCRdb called the immunoSEQ multiplex PCR reads again in MiXCR, with one record for every CDR3 protein. The table records 150,000 to 190,000 distinct CDR3 sequences, about 95% of them present only once. The TCR was taken from a human donor with multiple sclerosis. The specimen was CD8+ T cells from PBMCs.

Here the CDR3 reads CSVLSGTVSTEAFF. CDR3 coding DNA: TGCAGCGTCCTTTCAGGGACGGTGAGCACTGAAGCTTTCTTT. The V and J genes are TRBV29-1 and TRBJ1-1, with D maybe TRBD1 (5 bases). The CDR3 spans 14 residues. Trimming cost V 6 bases and J 4 bases, with 18 bases left between them. The V gene's germline CDR1 is SQVTM and CDR2 ANQGSEA.